In its sample, the clone carrying this T cell receptor (beta chain) was seen many times. Its antigen is still unknown. This sample stems from a study of shared clonotypes between healthy human individuals. Findings and limits, study-wide: Memory subsets generally showed smaller estimated richness than naive subsets did.

Sorted subsets were amplified in replicate PCRs using 200 ng DNA, 32,000 or so T cell genomes. The protocol was immunoSEQ multiplex PCR, while the TCRdb copy is restricted to in-frame clones and leaves out a portion. The sample carries more than 2 million clones, roughly 96% recorded once. Looked up from germline, CDR1 is SGHVS and CDR2 is FQNEAQ. CDR3 length equals 14 residues. Losses at the gene ends were 1 base for V and 4 bases for J; bases not matched to a gene: 1. J is TRBJ1-5 and V is TRBV7-8, with 7 bases that match TRBD1. The clonotype was recovered from a man younger than 30 in good health. Sequenced: naive CD4+ T cells sorted from blood. The sample's subset: CD45RA+ positively selected. The CDR3 nucleotides are TGTGCCAGCAGCTTAGAGACAGGGAATCAGCCCCAGCATTTT. Its protein is CASSLETGNQPQHF. The variable domain in full, with the rest retrieved from reference TRBV7-8 and TRBJ1-5, is GAGVSQSPRYKVAKRGQDVALRCDPISGHVSLFWYQQALGQGPEFLTYFQNEAQLDKSGLPSDRFFAERPEGSVSTLKIQRTQQEDSAVYLCASSLETGNQPQHFGDGTRLSIL.